The following is a T cell receptor beta chain sequence with its context. The target antigen is unknown. Amplification used 60 Vbeta primers and 13 Jbeta primers. Method: immunoSEQ multiplex PCR; TCRdb's copy keeps in-frame clones and lacks some. The sample contains 200,000 to 250,000 clones, under 80% of which appear only once. The length of the CDR3 is 15 residues. V was pared by 5 bases and J by 8 bases, with 10 bases of the junction left unmatched. Germline lookup yields CDR1 MGHDK and CDR2 SYGVNS. The sample comes from a study of cytomegalovirus exposure and HLA in healthy donors. Study-level background: Ancestry clustering placed 70% to 90% of several hundred genotyped donors in the Caucasian-associated cluster.

Study-level results: CMV serostatus was the sole immune exposure information available.

The sequence was collected from a woman in her 30s in good health and CMV-seronegative. The chain uses TRBV25-1 and TRBJ1-4; 8 bases are shared with TRBD1. The sequenced sample consisted of PBMCs. CDR3 nucleotide sequence: TGTGCCAGCAGTCAAACAGGGGGGGTGAGCGAAAAACTGTTTTTT. Amino acid sequence: CASSQTGGVSEKLFF. Full variable domain (remainder filled in from reference TRBV25-1 and TRBJ1-4): EADIYQTPRYLVIGTGKKITLECSQTMGHDKMYWYQQDPGMELHLIHYSYGVNSTEKGDLSSESTVSRIRTEHFPLTLESARPSHTSQYLCASSQTGGVSEKLFFGSGTQLSVL.